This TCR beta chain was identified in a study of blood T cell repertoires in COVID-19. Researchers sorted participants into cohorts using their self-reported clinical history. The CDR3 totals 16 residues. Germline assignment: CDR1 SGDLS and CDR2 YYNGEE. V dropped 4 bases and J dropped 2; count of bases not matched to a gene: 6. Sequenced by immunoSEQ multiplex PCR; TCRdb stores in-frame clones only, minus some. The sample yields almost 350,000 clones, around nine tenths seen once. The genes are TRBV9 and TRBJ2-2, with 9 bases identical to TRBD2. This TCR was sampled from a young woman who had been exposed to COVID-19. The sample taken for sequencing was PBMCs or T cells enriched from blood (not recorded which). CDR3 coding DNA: TGTGCCAGCAGCTTGAGACTAGCGGCTAACACCGGGGAGCTGTTTTTT. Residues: CASSLRLAANTGELFF.